These T cell receptor beta chains were read from a single sample in a study of shared T cell receptors in the human thymus. Clones were read by immunoSEQ multiplex PCR, and TCRdb kept only the in-frame ones, dropping some. The table shows about 660,000 clones, with 85% to 90% occurring only once. Separately, the same data were catalogued under a study of human thymus T cells.

The sequenced material came from thymocytes. Every receptor here comes from a boy under three years old with a congenital heart defect. Each CDR3 is given with its conserved first and last residue. D genes are given only for firm matches. Size is omitted from some rows. Given values are once, few, many or a class for expanded clones.

TRBD2,TRBV5-5,NA,TRBJ2-7,16,CASSLTWREGRYEQYF,TGTGCCAGCAGCCTAACGTGGCGGGAGGGCCGCTACGAGCAGTACTTC
NA,TRBV21-1,NA,TRBJ1-5,16,CASSNPRVKNWQPQHF,TGTGCCAGCAGCAACCCCAGGGTAAAAAATTGGCAGCCCCAGCATTTT
TRBD2,TRBV30,NA,TRBJ2-2,17,CAWRVNSGSPNTGELFF,TGTGCCTGGAGAGTAAATAGCGGGAGCCCGAACACCGGGGAGCTGTTTTTT
NA,TRBV4-3,NA,TRBJ2-1,18,CASSQDRAGSGIYNEQFF,TGCGCCAGCAGCCAAGATCGTGCCGGGAGTGGCATATACAATGAGCAGTTCTTC
TRBD2,TRBV18,NA,TRBJ2-7,17,CASSPGLAGGPPWEQYF,TGTGCCAGCTCACCCGGACTAGCGGGAGGACCCCCTTGGGAGCAGTACTTC
NA,TRBV7-9,NA,TRBJ1-1,14,CASSPDTGKTEAFF,TGTGCCAGCAGCCCCGATACAGGGAAAACTGAAGCTTTCTTT
TRBD2,TRBV28,NA,TRBJ2-1,18,CASRGTSGRDSSYNEQFF,TGTGCCAGCAGGGGGACTAGCGGGAGGGATAGCTCCTACAATGAGCAGTTCTTC
NA,TRBV10-1,NA,TRBJ2-7,14,CASIAGNSSSEQYF,TGCGCCAGTATCGCCGGGAATTCCTCCTCCGAGCAGTACTTC
TRBD2,TRBV27,NA,TRBJ2-2,18,CASSLLGASGAGTGELFF,TGTGCCAGCAGTTTACTGGGGGCTAGCGGGGCTGGGACCGGGGAGCTGTTTTTT
NA,TRBV4-1,NA,TRBJ1-3,14,CASSQGPAADTIYF,TGCGCCAGCAGCCAGGGTCCCGCGGCGGACACCATATATTTT
NA,TRBV6-5,NA,TRBJ2-2,14,CASQGRGNTGELFF,TGTGCCAGCCAGGGCAGGGGAAACACCGGGGAGCTGTTTTTT
TRBD1,TRBV7-8,NA,TRBJ2-7,15,CASSPAGTELYEQYF,TGTGCCAGCAGCCCCGCCGGGACAGAGCTCTACGAGCAGTACTTC
TRBD1,TRBV28,NA,TRBJ1-1,15,CASRPPRTGGTEAFF,TGTGCCAGCAGACCTCCTCGGACAGGGGGCACTGAAGCTTTCTTT
NA,TRBV7-3,NA,TRBJ2-2,14,CASSRTDDTGELFF,TGTGCCAGCAGCAGGACTGATGACACCGGGGAGCTGTTTTTT
TRBD1,TRBV4-3,NA,TRBJ2-1,13,CASSEDRNNEQFF,TGCGCCAGCAGCGAGGACAGGAACAATGAGCAGTTCTTC
NA,TRBV11-2,NA,TRBJ2-7,13,CASSSHPVYEQYF,TGTGCCAGCAGCTCCCATCCGGTCTACGAGCAGTACTTC
NA,TRBV19,NA,TRBJ2-6,18,CASSPGVVFSSGANVLTF,TGTGCCAGTAGTCCAGGGGTCGTATTTAGCTCTGGGGCCAACGTCCTGACTTTC
TRBD2,TRBV4-1,NA,TRBJ2-7,14,CASSRTSGAYEQYF,TGCGCCAGCAGCCGGACTAGCGGTGCCTACGAGCAGTACTTC
NA,TRBV7-9,NA,TRBJ2-1,14,CASSLLKTGTEQFF,TGTGCCAGCAGCTTATTGAAGACAGGAACTGAGCAGTTCTTC
TRBD2,TRBV15,NA,TRBJ2-1,15,CATSSVAGGPHEQFF,TGTGCCACCAGCAGCGTAGCGGGAGGGCCCCATGAGCAGTTCTTC
TRBD2,TRBV5-4,NA,TRBJ2-7,18,CASSSGALAGGPSYEQYF,TGTGCCAGCAGCTCAGGTGCACTAGCGGGAGGGCCCTCCTACGAGCAGTACTTC
TRBD2,TRBV4-1,NA,TRBJ2-7,20,CASSQTQGALAGGAGDEQYF,TGCGCCAGCAGCCAAACCCAGGGGGCACTAGCGGGAGGGGCAGGTGACGAGCAGTACTTC
NA,TRBV7-2,NA,TRBJ2-1,14,CASSLGQGRYEQFF,TGTGCCAGCAGCTTAGGACAAGGAAGGTATGAGCAGTTCTTC
NA,TRBV13,NA,TRBJ2-4,13,CASSPGSKNIQYF,TGTGCCAGCAGCCCGGGATCCAAAAACATTCAGTACTTC
TRBD1,TRBV6-1,NA,TRBJ2-3,15,CASFVGQGIEDTQYF,TGTGCCAGCTTCGTGGGACAGGGGATAGAGGATACGCAGTATTTT
NA,TRBV21-1,NA,TRBJ2-1,16,CASSKGRTSGKGGQFF,TGTGCCAGCAGCAAAGGGCGGACTAGCGGGAAGGGGGGACAGTTCTTC
TRBD1,TRBV28,NA,TRBJ1-2,15,CASSFWTGSNYGYTF,TGTGCCAGCAGTTTCTGGACAGGGTCGAACTATGGCTACACCTTC
NA,TRBV4-1,NA,TRBJ2-2,20,CASSQARGRGGPLSTGELFF,TGCGCCAGCAGCCAAGCGAGGGGCAGGGGCGGTCCTCTCTCCACCGGGGAGCTGTTTTTT
NA,TRBV7-9,NA,TRBJ2-1,16,CASSRSEVSSYNEQFF,TGTGCCAGCAGCAGGTCCGAGGTTAGCTCCTACAATGAGCAGTTCTTC
NA,TRBV18,NA,TRBJ2-7,15,CASSQARGTGYEQYF,TGTGCCAGCTCACAAGCCAGGGGTACGGGCTACGAGCAGTACTTC
TRBD2,TRBV2,NA,TRBJ2-3,19,CASSPPGLPPYGSTDTQYF,TGTGCCAGCAGTCCACCGGGACTACCACCGTACGGGAGCACAGATACGCAGTATTTT
NA,TRBV4-3,NA,TRBJ1-4,17,CASSQESEGSGNEKLFF,TGCGCCAGCAGCCAAGAATCTGAAGGGAGTGGGAATGAAAAACTGTTTTTT
NA,TRBV4-1,NA,TRBJ1-4,19,CASSQVYRGEEETNEKLFF,TGCGCCAGCAGCCAAGTTTACCGGGGAGAGGAGGAAACTAATGAAAAACTGTTTTTT
NA,TRBV11-2,NA,TRBJ2-3,16,CASSLARDSRTDTQYF,TGTGCCAGCAGCTTAGCCCGGGACTCTCGCACAGATACGCAGTATTTT
TRBD2,TRBV5-6,NA,TRBJ2-7,16,CASSSSSGSSSYEQYF,TGTGCCAGCAGCTCCTCTAGCGGGTCCTCTTCCTACGAGCAGTACTTC
TRBD2,TRBV27,NA,TRBJ2-5,19,CASSPLGGRANGYQETQYF,TGTGCCAGCAGCCCTCTCGGCGGGAGGGCCAATGGGTACCAAGAGACCCAGTACTTC
TRBD2,TRBV7-9,NA,TRBJ2-3,14,CASSKSGNTDTQYF,TGTGCCAGCAGCAAAAGCGGGAACACAGATACGCAGTATTTT
NA,TRBV30,NA,TRBJ1-2,14,CAWTFPDRFCGYTF,TGTGCCTGGACCTTTCCAGACAGGTTCTGCGGCTACACCTTC
TRBD2,TRBV15,NA,TRBJ2-1,15,CATGGGRRSYNEQFF,TGTGCCACCGGCGGGGGGAGGAGGTCCTACAATGAGCAGTTCTTC
NA,TRBV13,NA,TRBJ2-7,15,CASSLGTLDSYEQYF,TGTGCCAGCAGCCTCGGGACTCTCGATTCCTACGAGCAGTACTTC
TRBD1,TRBV5-1,NA,TRBJ1-1,17,CASSFSTGGDANTEAFF,TGCGCCAGCAGCTTTTCGACAGGGGGCGATGCGAACACTGAAGCTTTCTTT
TRBD2,TRBV13,few,TRBJ2-1,15,CASSWPSGGNNEQFF,TGTGCCAGCAGTTGGCCTAGCGGGGGCAACAATGAGCAGTTCTTC
NA,TRBV12-5,NA,TRBJ1-2,16,CASGRHREKKDYGYTF,TGTGCTAGTGGTCGCCACCGGGAAAAGAAGGACTATGGCTACACCTTC
NA,TRBV7-2,few,TRBJ1-1,14,CASSLDGQNTEAFF,TGTGCCAGCAGCTTAGACGGTCAGAACACTGAAGCTTTCTTT
NA,TRBV30,few,TRBJ2-3,14,CAWRDFSRTDTQYF,TGTGCCTGGAGGGACTTTTCTCGCACAGATACGCAGTATTTT
TRBD2,TRBV6-5,NA,TRBJ2-1,15,CASSLRLAAHNEQFF,TGTGCCAGCAGCCTCCGACTAGCGGCCCACAATGAGCAGTTCTTC
TRBD2,TRBV7-9,NA,TRBJ2-2,16,CASSLTSGRGPGELFF,TGTGCCAGCAGCTTAACTAGCGGGAGAGGTCCCGGGGAGCTGTTTTTT
TRBD1,TRBV10-1,NA,TRBJ2-7,14,CASSPGTGGLEQYF,TGCGCCAGCAGCCCCGGGACAGGGGGTCTCGAGCAGTACTTC
TRBD2,TRBV6-1,once,TRBJ2-1,15,CASTRLAGEWDEQFF,TGTGCCAGCACCCGACTAGCGGGAGAGTGGGATGAGCAGTTCTTC
TRBD2,TRBV30,once,TRBJ2-2,16,CAGGLAGGSVAGELFF,TGTGCCGGGGGACTAGCGGGGGGATCAGTCGCCGGGGAGCTGTTTTTT
NA,TRBV9,NA,TRBJ2-1,15,CASRATTRSGGEQFF,TGTGCCAGCAGGGCCACCACTAGGTCCGGTGGTGAGCAGTTCTTC
NA,TRBV7-8,NA,TRBJ1-1,17,CASSLMIQGPGNTEAFF,TGTGCCAGCAGCTTAATGATCCAGGGCCCTGGGAACACTGAAGCTTTCTTT
NA,TRBV7-9,NA,TRBJ2-2,13,CASSLDRRGELFF,TGTGCCAGCAGCTTAGACAGGCGGGGGGAGCTGTTTTTT
TRBD1,TRBV30,NA,TRBJ2-1,14,CAWSSGTGHNEQFF,TGTGCCTGGAGTTCCGGGACAGGGCACAATGAGCAGTTCTTC
NA,TRBV11-2,NA,TRBJ2-7,15,CASSLDRGSRHEQYF,TGTGCCAGCAGCTTAGATCGGGGATCGCGCCACGAGCAGTACTTC